Listed here is a single TCR beta chain. The data derive from a study of blood T cell repertoires in COVID-19. Overall study context: Sites across the United States, Italy and Spain contributed samples from acute and convalescent COVID-19.

Method: immunoSEQ multiplex PCR; TCRdb's copy keeps in-frame clones and lacks some. The sample gives around 200,000 clones, about 88% of which show up once; about 7% is in the top ten. Germline lookup yields CDR1 GTSNPN and CDR2 SVGIG (reference sequence). Between the trimmed V and J ends, which lost 5 bases and 3 bases, there was a span of 11 bases. This CDR3 region has 12 residues. The sequenced sample was peripheral blood. This chain uses TRBV30 with TRBJ2-7; D is unresolved. The receptor's source is a woman aged 80 or older in a cohort sampled during active or convalescent COVID-19. This CDR3 reads CAWFDTHYEQYF. The CDR3 bases are TGTGCCTGGTTCGACACGCACTACGAGCAGTACTTC.